A single sample is the source of the 25 T cell receptor beta chains below, sequenced in a study of cytomegalovirus exposure and HLA in healthy donors (dated by TCRdb to about 2017). Library method: the immunoSEQ multiplex PCR assay. A mixture of 60 forward primers for TCR Vbeta segments and 13 reverse primers for TCR Jbeta segments was used in the multiplex PCR. TCRdb obtained this table from immuneACCESS and retained in-frame rearrangements with V and J assigned. These tables miss some clones; where compared with another copy, unresolved V genes account for less than half of the shortfall, and the remainder is unexplained. This sample lists around 190,000 clones; 70% to 85% were detected once. About 3.5% of the sample goes to the ten largest clones. Sequencing was carried out using PBMCs. These TCRs come from a middle-aged man in good health and CMV-seropositive.

The gene calls are TRBV7-9 and TRBJ2-2, with 7 bases identical to TRBD2. The CDR3 length is 15 residues. Losses at the gene ends were 0 bases for V and 7 bases for J; bases not matched to a gene: 5. Germline CDR1 SEHNR, CDR2 FQNEAQ (reference sequence). The CDR3 DNA is TGTGCCAGCAGCTTAGCGGCGGGGGAGTACGGGGAGCTGTTTTTT. It translates to CASSLAAGEYGELFF.

V and J are TRBV6-1 and TRBJ2-1, with D perhaps matching TRBD1 (6 bases). The germline V gene encodes CDR1 MNHNS and CDR2 SASEGT. V shed 5 bases and J shed 8 bases, with 16 bases lying between them. This CDR3 has 14 amino acids. The CDR3 bases are TGTGCCAGCAGTCCTGCTCCAGGGGTCGATGAGCAGTTCTTC. This gives the protein CASSPAPGVDEQFF.

The chain couples TRBV5-5 to TRBJ2-7; TRBD2 aligns across 9 bases. The germline V gene encodes CDR1 SGHKS and CDR2 YYEKEE (reference sequence). V was pared by 1 base and J by 0 bases, with 2 bases of the junction left unmatched. The CDR3 covers 15 residues. CDR3 nucleotides: TGTGCCAGCAGCTTGTCTAGCGGGATCTCCTACGAGCAGTACTTC. Translated: CASSLSSGISYEQYF.

The J gene is TRBJ2-3, the V gene TRBV9; 8 bases are a match to TRBD1. The J segment lost 2 bases and the V segment lost 1 base, leaving 3 bases of the junction unmatched. The CDR3 has 15 residues. CDR1 SGDLS and CDR2 YYNGEE come from the germline V gene. CDR3 in amino acids: CASSVRTGSTDTQYF. The CDR3 region has the DNA TGTGCCAGCAGCGTACGGACAGGGTCCACAGATACGCAGTATTTT.

The rearrangement links TRBV7-9 to TRBJ1-4; tentative D call: TRBD1 (5 bases). The CDR3 length is 18 residues. Trimming left V 4 bases short and J 0 bases short, with 18 bases between. Per the germline V gene, CDR1 is SEHNR and CDR2 is FQNEAQ (reference sequence). CDR3 sequence: CASSSSGGTEATNEKLFF. The CDR3 nucleotides read TGTGCCAGCAGCTCTTCCGGGGGGACCGAAGCAACTAATGAAAAACTGTTTTTT. The variable domain in full, with the rest retrieved from reference TRBV7-9 and TRBJ1-4, is DTGVSQNPRHKITKRGQNVTFRCDPISEHNRLYWYRQTLGQGPEFLTYFQNEAQLEKSRLLSDRFSAERPKGSFSTLEIQRTEQGDSAMYLCASSSSGGTEATNEKLFFGSGTQLSVL.

The J gene is TRBJ2-7, the V gene TRBV6-1; perhaps TRBD2 as D (5 bases). The CDR3 totals 14 residues. V shed 8 bases and J shed 3 bases, with 17 bases lying between them. Germline values: CDR1 MNHNS, CDR2 SASEGT. Here the CDR3 reads CASRRPGGVYEQYF. Here the CDR3 DNA reads TGTGCCAGCCGGAGGCCAGGTGGGGTCTACGAGCAGTACTTC.

This rearrangement joins TRBV5-1 to TRBJ1-1, with D perhaps matching TRBD1 (6 bases). CDR3 length: 14 amino acids. Deletions cut 2 bases from V and 1 base from J, with 9 bases between. CDR1 and CDR2 from the germline V gene are SGHRS and YFSETQ. The CDR3 protein is CASSLHRENTEAFF. CDR3 coding DNA: TGCGCCAGCAGCTTACACAGGGAGAACACTGAAGCTTTCTTT. Drawing the rest from reference TRBV5-1 and TRBJ1-1, the complete variable domain is KAGVTQTPRYLIKTRGQQVTLSCSPISGHRSVSWYQQTPGQGLQFLFEYFSETQRNKGNFPGRFSGRQFSNSRSEMNVSTLELGDSALYLCASSLHRENTEAFFGQGTRLTVV.

The chain couples TRBV12-5 to TRBJ2-3, with a possible D match to TRBD1 (5 bases). The CDR3 contains 14 residues. From germline, CDR1 is LGHNT and CDR2 FRNRAP. Trimming stripped 7 bases from V and 4 bases from J, with 15 bases between. The chain's CDR3 is CASAMDKVADTQYF. As DNA, the CDR3 is TGTGCTAGTGCCATGGACAAGGTAGCAGATACGCAGTATTTT.

This clone was recorded only once. The chain employs TRBV5-1 and TRBJ2-7; D possibly corresponds to TRBD2 (5 bases). The CDR3 runs 17 residues. Germline V CDR1 and CDR2: SGHRS, YFSETQ. V lost 2 bases, J lost 0 bases, and 18 bases lay in between. CDR3 region: CASSFLDQSGSSYEQYF. The CDR3 DNA is TGCGCCAGCAGCTTTCTAGATCAGTCGGGAAGCTCCTACGAGCAGTACTTC.

The rearrangement links TRBV7-9 to TRBJ2-7, with D possibly TRBD1 on 6 matching bases. The V and J ends lost 5 bases and 3 bases respectively, with 8 bases between them. The length of the CDR3 is 12 residues. Per the germline V gene, CDR1 is SEHNR and CDR2 is FQNEAQ (reference sequence). The CDR3 here is CASSPRGYEQYF. CDR3 DNA: TGTGCCAGCAGCCCCAGGGGCTACGAGCAGTACTTC. The whole variable domain, filled in from reference TRBV7-9 and TRBJ2-7, reads DTGVSQNPRHKITKRGQNVTFRCDPISEHNRLYWYRQTLGQGPEFLTYFQNEAQLEKSRLLSDRFSAERPKGSFSTLEIQRTEQGDSAMYLCASSPRGYEQYFGPGTRLTVT.

The rearrangement joins TRBV7-9 to TRBJ1-1; 7 nucleotides line up with TRBD1. Germline V CDR1 and CDR2: SEHNR, FQNEAQ (reference sequence). Trimming took 1 base from V and 7 from J; bases not matched to a gene: 6. The CDR3 is 14 residues long. The CDR3 loop reads CASSLGDYRGEAFF. CDR3 coding DNA: TGTGCCAGCAGCTTAGGAGACTACAGGGGTGAAGCTTTCTTT.

The CDR3 loop is CASLPASSSYEQYF. CDR3 DNA sequence: TGTGCCAGCCTACCGGCCTCTAGCTCCTACGAGCAGTACTTC. The genes are TRBV7-9 and TRBJ2-7; D gene uncertain. The CDR3 has 14 residues. V shed 8 bases and J shed 0 bases, with 14 bases lying between them. Germline V gene lookup returns CDR1 SEHNR and CDR2 FQNEAQ (reference sequence).

This clone occurred a few times. The rearrangement uses TRBV5-1 and TRBJ2-2; the match to TRBD2 covers 11 bases. Germline V gene lookup returns CDR1 SGHRS and CDR2 YFSETQ. The CDR3 has 15 residues. V lost 4 bases to trimming and J lost 5 bases; unmatched junction nucleotides: 4. In nucleotides, the CDR3 is TGCGCCAGCAGCCTAGGGACTAGCGGAACCGGGGAGCTGTTTTTT. Translated: CASSLGTSGTGELFF.

This chain joins TRBV6-5 and TRBJ2-2; 8 bases line up with TRBD2. The ends lost 6 bases at V and 5 bases at J; junction bases unmatched: 5. This CDR3 contains 14 residues. The germline V gene has CDR1 MNHEY and CDR2 SVGAGI. DNA for the CDR3: TGTGCCAGCAGAGGACTAGCAAGTACCGGGGAGCTGTTTTTT. It encodes CASRGLASTGELFF.

The chain is built from TRBV7-9 and TRBJ1-4; TRBD1 matches 10 bases. The CDR3 length is 13 residues. Losses at the gene ends were 8 bases for V and 7 bases for J; bases not matched to a gene: 4. Per germline, CDR1 SEHNR and CDR2 FQNEAQ (reference sequence). As DNA, the CDR3 is TGTGCCAGCGAGGGACAGGGGCCTGAAAAACTGTTTTTT. Translating it yields CASEGQGPEKLFF.

This clone appeared a single time. The chain couples TRBV5-1 to TRBJ2-6, with D maybe TRBD2 (6 bases). Germline V gene lookup returns CDR1 SGHRS and CDR2 YFSETQ. The CDR3 consists of 19 residues. The V end was cut by 1 base, the J end by 0 bases, with 17 bases between. The CDR3 bases are TGCGCCAGCAGCTTGACCGCGGGACGGCTACTCTCTGGGGCCAACGTCCTGACTTTC. Translated: CASSLTAGRLLSGANVLTF.

The chain combines TRBV5-4 with TRBJ1-6; D perhaps matches TRBD1 (5 bases). V was trimmed by 3 bases and J by 7 bases, leaving 14 bases between them. The CDR3 is 15 amino acids. CDR1 is SGHNT, CDR2 YYREEE, per germline (reference sequence). The CDR3 sequence is CASSSLDSQNSPLHF. As DNA, the CDR3 is TGTGCCAGCAGCTCCCTCGACAGTCAGAATTCACCCCTCCACTTT.

The chain recombines TRBV4-2 with TRBJ2-5, with TRBD2 as a possible D gene (5 bases). Trimming cost V 4 bases and J 9 bases, with 18 bases left between them. CDR1 and CDR2 from the germline V gene are LGHNA and YNFKEQ. This CDR3 contains 14 residues. Here the CDR3 reads CASSLETGMRAQYF. CDR3 bases: TGTGCCAGCAGCCTAGAGACGGGAATGAGGGCCCAGTACTTC.

The DNA of the CDR3 is TGTGCCAGCAGCTATACCGGGACTAGCAGGACCTCCCTGCATGAGCAGTTCTTC. Encoded protein: CASSYTGTSRTSLHEQFF. The chain is built from TRBV7-8 and TRBJ2-1, with 9 bases fitting TRBD2. The CDR3 is made up of 18 amino acids. Germline V gene data show CDR1 as SGHVS and CDR2 as FQNEAQ. V trimming: 4 bases; J trimming: 8 bases; junction bases outside the gene matches: 18. Full variable domain (remainder filled in from reference TRBV7-8 and TRBJ2-1): GAGVSQSPRYKVAKRGQDVALRCDPISGHVSLFWYQQALGQGPEFLTYFQNEAQLDKSGLPSDRFFAERPEGSVSTLKIQRTQQEDSAVYLCASSYTGTSRTSLHEQFFGPGTRLTVL.

V is TRBV28 and J is TRBJ1-2, with TRBD1 matching over 9 bases. The germline V gene encodes CDR1 MDHEN and CDR2 SYDVKM. The CDR3 spans 13 residues. Trimming removed 10 bases from V and 0 bases from J; junction bases left unmatched: 3. The CDR3 sequence is CAIGQGSNYGYTF. CDR3 sequence (DNA): TGTGCCATTGGACAGGGGTCTAACTATGGCTACACCTTC.

V gene TRBV12-1 combines with J gene TRBJ2-5; TRBD2 was called by the table and not checked on the DNA. TRBV12-1 is a pseudogene segment. The CDR3 is made up of 15 amino acids. The CDR3 loop reads CASSLQRGSRETQYF. In nucleotides, the CDR3 is TGTGCCAGCAGCCTTCAGCGGGGCTCCAGGGAGACCCAGTACTTC.

The V and J genes are TRBV4-3 and TRBJ1-4; 8 bases match TRBD1. The junction had 4 bases not matched to a gene; V was cut back by 1 base and J by 6 bases. Per germline, CDR1 LGHNA and CDR2 YSLEER. The CDR3 loop spans 15 amino acids. The CDR3 DNA follows: TGCGCCAGCAGCCAAGTGGGCAGGGGGCATGAAAAACTGTTTTTT. As protein: CASSQVGRGHEKLFF.

This rearrangement joins TRBV4-2 to TRBJ1-5; D is undetermined. The CDR3 totals 14 residues. Germline CDR1 and CDR2: LGHNA and YNFKEQ. V dropped 0 bases and J dropped 8 bases, with 11 bases sitting between them. The CDR3: CASSQESLQEPQHF. The CDR3 region has the DNA TGTGCCAGCAGCCAAGAATCCCTTCAGGAGCCCCAGCATTTT.

The V gene is TRBV7-9, the J gene TRBJ1-5; no reliable D call. The germline V and J ends were trimmed by 5 bases and 2 bases, with 10 bases remaining between them. CDR3 length: 14 amino acids. Germline CDR1 reads SEHNR; CDR2 reads FQNEAQ (reference sequence). The CDR3 region is CASSLERGNQPQHF. CDR3 nucleotides: TGTGCCAGCAGCCTAGAGAGGGGCAATCAGCCCCAGCATTTT.

V is TRBV6-5 and J is TRBJ1-2; D unresolved. The CDR3 totals 10 residues. Deletions cut 10 bases from V and 3 bases from J, with 6 bases between. The germline gives CDR1 MNHEY, CDR2 SVGAGI. The CDR3 protein is CATGDYGYTF. Here the CDR3 DNA reads TGTGCCACAGGCGACTATGGCTACACCTTC.